A selection of T cell receptor beta chains follows, all from one sample in a study of shared clonotypes between healthy human individuals. Clones were sequenced by immunoSEQ multiplex PCR, and TCRdb holds only the in-frame ones, with some missing. The table shows about 870,000 clones, with over 90% occurring only once. The sequencing input was naive CD8+ T cells sorted from blood. All receptors derive from a man aged 25-45 years in good health. Both conserved end residues are part of each CDR3. The order of the fields is J gene, V gene, clone size, D gene, CDR3 DNA, CDR3 protein. D genes are given only for firm matches. Only some rows state a clone size, as once, few, many or a class for expanded clones.

>TRBJ2-2|TRBV6-1|few|NA
TGTGCCAGCAGTGAATTCCTCGCTAGGTTGGCCGGGGAGCTGTTTTTT
CASSEFLARLAGELFF
>TRBJ1-5|TRBV7-9|NA|NA
TGTGCCAGCAGCTCTAGCTTGGTTCCCAATCAGCCCCAGCATTTT
CASSSSLVPNQPQHF
>TRBJ2-7|TRBV4-3|NA|TRBD2
TGCGCCAGCAGCCGCCTAGCGGGAGTCTACGAGCAGTACTTC
CASSRLAGVYEQYF
>TRBJ2-5|TRBV5-1|NA|TRBD1
TGCGCCAGCAGCTTGGTAGCCAGGGGGCAAGAGACCCAGTACTTC
CASSLVARGQETQYF
>TRBJ1-3|TRBV7-6|NA|NA
TGTGCCAGCAGCTCCCTAGAAAACACCATATATTTT
CASSSLENTIYF
>TRBJ2-5|TRBV7-9|once|NA
TGTGCCAGCAGCTTATTTACGGGAGAAGGGGAGACCCAGTACTTC
CASSLFTGEGETQYF
>TRBJ1-1|TRBV6-1|NA|NA
TGTGCCAGCAGTGAATGGCTGGGAATGAACACTGAAGCTTTCTTT
CASSEWLGMNTEAFF
>TRBJ1-4|TRBV11-2|NA|NA
TGTGCCAGCAGCACAGCAGGGCTGTCCAATGAAAAACTGTTTTTT
CASSTAGLSNEKLFF
>TRBJ2-5|TRBV13|NA|NA
TGTGCCAGCAGCCTAGCGCCTCAAGAGACCCAGTACTTC
CASSLAPQETQYF
>TRBJ1-2|TRBV27|NA|NA
TGTGCCAGCGGTTCCAGCGGGGGAGTAGACTATGGCTACACCTTC
CASGSSGGVDYGYTF
>TRBJ2-7|TRBV2|NA|NA
TGTGCCAGCAAAGGAACCCCCTACGAGCAGTACTTC
CASKGTPYEQYF
>TRBJ2-7|TRBV5-4|NA|NA
TGTGCCAGCTCTCATTTAGAGGGGGAGCGGAAAAACGAGCAGTACTTC
CASSHLEGERKNEQYF
>TRBJ1-3|TRBV9|NA|NA
TGTGCCAGCAGCGGGTTGGGAGGAAACACCATATATTTT
CASSGLGGNTIYF
>TRBJ2-3|TRBV7-2|NA|NA
TGTGCCAGCAGCTTGATCCATGGTAGCTCAGATACGCAGTATTTT
CASSLIHGSSDTQYF
>TRBJ2-7|TRBV13|NA|NA
TGTGCCAGCAAACAAACGGGGTATACCTACGAGCAGTACTTC
CASKQTGYTYEQYF
>TRBJ1-3|TRBV15|NA|NA
TGTGCCACCAGCAGCTCTATGTGGGACCTGGGTTCTGGAAACACCATATATTTT
CATSSSMWDLGSGNTIYF
>TRBJ1-2|TRBV27|NA|TRBD1
TGTGCCAGCAGTATGGACAGGTACTATGGCTACACCTTC
CASSMDRYYGYTF
>TRBJ2-1|TRBV11-3|NA|TRBD2
TGTGCCAGCAGCAATAGCGGGAGCGGTTACAATGAGCAGTTCTTC
CASSNSGSGYNEQFF
>TRBJ2-1|TRBV27|NA|NA
TGTGCCAGCACCGAAGGGTTTGGCGGATACAATGAGCAGTTCTTC
CASTEGFGGYNEQFF
>TRBJ1-5|TRBV15|NA|NA
TGTGCCACCAGCACAAACTCGGGTCAGCCCCAGCATTTT
CATSTNSGQPQHF
>TRBJ1-3|TRBV28|NA|TRBD1
TGTGCCAGCAGTTTCCCAGACGGGACAGGCTCTGGAAACACCATATATTTT
CASSFPDGTGSGNTIYF
>TRBJ2-7|TRBV5-4|NA|TRBD2
TGTGCCAGCAGCTTCAGAGGGGGACTAGCGAGCTACGAGCAGTACTTC
CASSFRGGLASYEQYF
>TRBJ2-1|TRBV9|NA|NA
TGTGCCAGCAGCGTAGACGGGGATGAGCAGTTCTTC
CASSVDGDEQFF
>TRBJ1-5|TRBV19|NA|NA
TGTGCCAGTTCTAACAGGACTTACAGCAATCAGCCCCAGCATTTT
CASSNRTYSNQPQHF
>TRBJ2-7|TRBV29-1|NA|NA
TGCAGCGTTCGGGTCGAGCGGGCGAGCTCCTACGAGCAGTACTTC
CSVRVERASSYEQYF
>TRBJ1-4|TRBV25-1|NA|NA
TGTGCCAGCAGTGAATTAGGAGGGGGTCAGGAAAAACTGTTTTTT
CASSELGGGQEKLFF
>TRBJ2-7|TRBV5-4|NA|TRBD1
TGTGCCAGCAGCTTGGACAGGGGGATTTCCTACGAGCAGTACTTC
CASSLDRGISYEQYF
>TRBJ2-3|TRBV7-6|NA|TRBD2
TGTGCCAGCAGCTCGACTAGCGGGTGGGGAGATACGCAGTATTTT
CASSSTSGWGDTQYF
>TRBJ1-2|TRBV27|NA|NA
TGTGCCAGCAGTGCCCGGGCCATGGATGGCTACACCTTC
CASSARAMDGYTF
>TRBJ1-2|TRBV10-2|NA|NA
TGCGCCAGCAGTGAGGACAGTTTCTATGGCTACACCTTC
CASSEDSFYGYTF
>TRBJ2-3|TRBV11-3|NA|NA
TGTGCCACCCTAGGGGCGCGCGGAGGCACAGATACGCAGTATTTT
CATLGARGGTDTQYF